This TCR beta chain was recovered during a study of glioma-infiltrating T cells after dendritic cell vaccination. Looked up from germline, CDR1 is SGDLS and CDR2 is YYNGEE. This CDR3 has 15 residues. The ends were cut back, 3 bases at V and 0 bases at J, with 10 bases in the middle. All glioblastoma patients lacked an isocitrate dehydrogenase mutation. Overall study findings and caveats: Patients with more pretreatment TILs had longer time to progression and survival. TCR clonality showed no direct relationship with survival.

Produced via immunoSEQ multiplex PCR; TCRdb's table is partial and in-frame only. The profile shows roughly 83,000 clones, about nine tenths of them singletons. Regarding this clone: Its target is unknown.

This TCR came from a human donor with glioblastoma. The sequenced sample was blood, obtained before dendritic cell vaccination. The chain is built from TRBV9 and TRBJ2-1, with D unclear. The CDR3 loop reads CASSAHRYSYNEQFF. For the CDR3, the DNA is TGTGCCAGCAGCGCGCACAGATACTCCTACAATGAGCAGTTCTTC.